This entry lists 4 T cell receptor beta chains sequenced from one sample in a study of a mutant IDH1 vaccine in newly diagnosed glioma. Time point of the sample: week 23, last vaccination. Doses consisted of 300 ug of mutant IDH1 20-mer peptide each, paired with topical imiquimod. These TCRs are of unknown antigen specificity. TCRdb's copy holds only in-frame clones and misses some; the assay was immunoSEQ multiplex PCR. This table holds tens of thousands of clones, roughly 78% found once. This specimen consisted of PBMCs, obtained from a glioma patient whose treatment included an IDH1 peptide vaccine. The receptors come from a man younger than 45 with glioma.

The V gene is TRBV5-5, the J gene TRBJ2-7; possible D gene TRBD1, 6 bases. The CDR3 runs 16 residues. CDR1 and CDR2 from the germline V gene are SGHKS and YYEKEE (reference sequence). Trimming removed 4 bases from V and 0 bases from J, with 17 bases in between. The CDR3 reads CASSTIGGTLSYEQYF. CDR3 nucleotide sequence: TGTGCCAGCAGCACCATCGGTGGGACACTCTCCTACGAGCAGTACTTC.

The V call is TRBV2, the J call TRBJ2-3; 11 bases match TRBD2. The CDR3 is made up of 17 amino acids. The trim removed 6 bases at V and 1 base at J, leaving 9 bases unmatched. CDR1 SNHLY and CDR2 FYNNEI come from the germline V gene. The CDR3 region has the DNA TGTGCCAGCAGGGCTAGCGGGAGGCTCAGGGGCACAGATACGCAGTATTTT. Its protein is CASRASGRLRGTDTQYF.

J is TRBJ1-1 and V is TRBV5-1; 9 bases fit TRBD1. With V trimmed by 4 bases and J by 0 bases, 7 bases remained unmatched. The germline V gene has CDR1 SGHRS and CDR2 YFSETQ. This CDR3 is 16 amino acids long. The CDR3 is CASSAGTGRLNTEAFF. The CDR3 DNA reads TGCGCCAGCAGCGCGGGGACAGGGAGGTTGAACACTGAAGCTTTCTTT.

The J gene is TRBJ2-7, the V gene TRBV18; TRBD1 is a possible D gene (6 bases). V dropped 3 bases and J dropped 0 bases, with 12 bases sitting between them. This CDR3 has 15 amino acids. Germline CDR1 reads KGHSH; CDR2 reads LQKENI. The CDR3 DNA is TGTGCCAGCTCACCCATGATGGACAGCTCCTACGAGCAGTACTTC. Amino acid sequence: CASSPMMDSSYEQYF.